This is a list of T cell receptor beta chains from one sample in a study of control samples from healthy donors and cancer patients. Repertoires were generated with immunoSEQ multiplex PCR, while TCRdb's copy carries only in-frame clones and drops some. Among about 120,000 clones listed, about 95% were seen once. Material for sequencing was blood. These receptors originate from a man aged 30 to 45 in good health. Each CDR3 is given with its conserved first and last residue. A D gene is named only where the DNA matches it firmly. The size field is filled for only some rows; it gives once, few, many or a size class.

TRBJ1-1 | - | TRBV5-4 | TRBD1 | CASSGPDRRNTEAFF | TGTGCCAGCAGCGGACCGGACAGGCGTAACACTGAAGCTTTCTTT
TRBJ1-5 | - | TRBV12-3/TRBV12-4 | - | CASSLALAQPQHF | TGTGCCAGCAGTTTAGCGCTCGCTCAGCCCCAGCATTTT
TRBJ2-7 | - | TRBV13 | TRBD2 | CASSSTKAGTSGLSSYEQYF | TGTGCCAGCAGTTCTACTAAGGCCGGGACTAGCGGGTTAAGCTCCTACGAGCAGTACTTC
TRBJ2-7 | - | TRBV6-5 | - | CASRSTDLLRKQYF | TGTGCCAGCAGATCGACGGACCTTCTACGGAAGCAGTACTTC
TRBJ1-1 | - | TRBV12-3/TRBV12-4 | - | CASSFDRYTEAFF | TGTGCCAGCAGTTTCGACAGGTACACTGAAGCTTTCTTT
TRBJ2-1 | - | TRBV19 | - | CASSIAPGVNEQFF | TGTGCCAGTAGTATAGCCCCAGGGGTGAATGAGCAGTTCTTC
TRBJ1-6 | - | TRBV6-5 | - | CASSKARSSPLHF | TGTGCCAGCAGTAAGGCCCGGAGTTCACCCCTCCACTTT
TRBJ2-7 | - | TRBV11-2 | TRBD2 | CASSGGGWEQYF | TGTGCCAGCTCCGGGGGGGGTTGGGAGCAGTACTTC
TRBJ2-4 | - | TRBV27 | - | CASSSRQVAKNIQYF | TGTGCCAGCAGTTCGCGACAGGTAGCCAAAAACATTCAGTACTTC
TRBJ1-4 | - | TRBV15 | - | CATSPREAEANEKLFF | TGTGCCACCAGCCCCAGGGAAGCCGAAGCAAATGAAAAACTGTTTTTT
TRBJ1-2 | - | TRBV6-2/TRBV6-3 | - | CASSYPPGAYGYTF | TGTGCCAGCAGTTACCCCCCGGGGGCCTATGGCTACACCTTC
TRBJ2-7 | - | TRBV28 | TRBD1 | CASSPDRAAYEQYF | TGTGCCAGCAGTCCCGACAGGGCGGCCTACGAGCAGTACTTC
TRBJ2-3 | - | TRBV19 | TRBD2 | CASSIARASGGSGTDTQYF | TGTGCCAGTAGTATAGCCCGGGCTAGCGGGGGGAGTGGAACAGATACGCAGTATTTT
TRBJ2-1 | - | TRBV7-8 | - | CASSLRAGAYNEQFF | TGTGCCAGCAGCTTAAGAGCGGGCGCCTACAATGAGCAGTTCTTC
TRBJ1-2 | - | TRBV19 | TRBD1 | CASSMGTGFYGYTF | TGTGCCAGTAGTATGGGGACAGGGTTCTATGGCTACACCTTC
TRBJ2-2 | - | TRBV6-5 | - | CASRRQRSNTGELFF | TGTGCCAGCAGACGACAGAGATCGAACACCGGGGAGCTGTTTTTT
TRBJ2-5 | - | TRBV7-2 | TRBD2 | CASSLSWAGAGVKETQYF | TGTGCCAGCAGCTTAAGTTGGGCGGGAGCGGGGGTAAAAGAGACCCAGTACTTC
TRBJ1-1 | few | TRBV5-8 | - | CASSFDRTAPNTEAFF | TGTGCCAGCAGCTTTGACAGGACGGCGCCAAACACTGAAGCTTTCTTT
TRBJ2-1 | - | TRBV7-8 | TRBD2 | CASRPGTSSYNEQFF | TGTGCCAGCAGGCCCGGGACTAGCTCCTACAATGAGCAGTTCTTC
TRBJ1-1 | - | TRBV20-1 | TRBD1 | CSASKGAIEAFF | TGCAGTGCTAGTAAGGGGGCTATTGAAGCTTTCTTT